This is a list of T cell receptor beta chains from one sample in a study of T cell changes during pregnancy in multiple sclerosis. Sequencing was performed with immunoSEQ multiplex PCR; in TCRdb, only in-frame clones are kept and a portion is missing. Here the sample spans 70,000 to 90,000 clones, around 93% being singletons. This sample comprised peripheral blood, obtained in the first trimester of pregnancy. These receptors were taken from a female donor with multiple sclerosis, enrolled in a pregnancy study. Both conserved end residues are part of each CDR3. D genes are given only for firm matches. Part of the rows lack a size; the others show once, few, many or a class for expanded clones.

few | 11 | NA | TRBJ1-1 | TRBV29-1 | CSVRRNTEAFF | TGCAGCGTCCGGAGGAACACTGAAGCTTTCTTT
NA | 15 | NA | TRBJ2-7 | TRBV9 | CASSRTGHSTYEQYF | TGTGCCAGCAGTCGAACGGGACATTCTACCTACGAGCAGTACTTC
NA | 14 | TRBD2 | TRBJ2-1 | TRBV5-1 | CASNGLAGSNEQFF | TGCGCCAGCAACGGACTAGCGGGAAGCAATGAGCAGTTCTTC
few | 13 | NA | TRBJ1-6 | TRBV6-5 | CASSYGRNSPLHF | TGTGCCAGCAGTTACGGGAGGAACTCACCCCTCCACTTT
NA | 13 | TRBD2 | TRBJ2-3 | TRBV5-1 | CASSLSLADTQYF | TGCGCCAGCAGCTTGTCACTAGCGGATACGCAGTATTTT
NA | 14 | NA | TRBJ1-1 | TRBV18 | CASSPWVGGTEAFF | TGTGCCAGCTCACCTTGGGTCGGAGGCACTGAAGCTTTCTTT
NA | 16 | TRBD2 | TRBJ2-3 | TRBV18 | CASSPRGGAGTDTQYF | TGTGCCAGCTCACCCCGCGGGGGGGCCGGCACAGATACGCAGTATTTT
NA | 12 | NA | TRBJ2-5 | TRBV29-1 | CSVLSGRETQYF | TGCAGCGTCTTATCGGGGAGGGAGACCCAGTACTTC
NA | 13 | TRBD1 | TRBJ2-7 | TRBV28 | CASRDRGAYEQYF | TGTGCCAGCCGAGACAGGGGGGCCTACGAGCAGTACTTC
NA | 16 | NA | TRBJ2-3 | TRBV7-2 | CASSLAVAPGTDTQYF | TGTGCCAGCAGCTTAGCGGTAGCACCCGGCACAGATACGCAGTATTTT
NA | 16 | NA | TRBJ2-1 | TRBV1 | CTSSFPGTSGYNEQFF | TGCACCAGCAGCTTCCCCGGGACTAGCGGCTACAATGAGCAGTTCTTC
NA | 15 | TRBD1 | TRBJ2-2 | TRBV5-1 | CASSARGPTIGELFF | TGCGCCAGCAGTGCCAGGGGGCCAACTATCGGGGAGCTGTTTTTT
NA | 17 | TRBD1 | TRBJ2-3 | TRBV7-8 | CASSLDKGTAFPDTQYF | TGTGCCAGCAGCTTAGATAAGGGGACAGCTTTTCCAGATACGCAGTATTTT
NA | 17 | NA | TRBJ2-3 | TRBV19 | CASSIAPSAGIGDTQYF | TGTGCCAGTAGTATAGCCCCCTCGGCCGGGATAGGAGATACGCAGTATTTT
NA | 12 | NA | TRBJ1-6 | TRBV7-2 | CASSPRNSPLHF | TGTGCCAGCAGCCCGAGAAATTCACCCCTCCACTTT
NA | 13 | NA | TRBJ2-5 | TRBV14 | CASSQSPSGAQYF | TGTGCCAGCAGCCAAAGCCCATCGGGGGCCCAGTACTTC
NA | 18 | TRBD2 | TRBJ2-3 | TRBV30 | CAWSGSSGAGGPEDTQYF | TGTGCCTGGAGTGGATCATCTGGAGCGGGAGGGCCGGAGGATACGCAGTATTTT
NA | 13 | NA | TRBJ2-7 | TRBV5-1 | CASSLDGAYEQYF | TGCGCCAGCAGCTTGGACGGAGCCTACGAGCAGTACTTC
few | 14 | NA | TRBJ2-2 | TRBV2 | CASILDMRTGELFF | TGTGCCAGCATTCTGGACATGCGCACCGGGGAGCTGTTTTTT
NA | 16 | NA | TRBJ1-5 | TRBV4-2 | CASSQEPRTPGQPQHF | TGTGCCAGCAGCCAAGAGCCAAGAACTCCAGGGCAGCCCCAGCATTTT
NA | 15 | NA | TRBJ2-1 | TRBV27 | CASSSSSSSYNEQFF | TGTGCCAGCAGTTCTTCCTCGAGCTCCTACAATGAGCAGTTCTTC
NA | 18 | TRBD2 | TRBJ2-3 | TRBV2 | CASSGLPRWGGGTDTQYF | TGTGCCAGCAGTGGTCTTCCCCGCTGGGGGGGAGGCACAGATACGCAGTATTTT
NA | 10 | NA | TRBJ2-5 | TRBV7-9 | CASSLSPKYF | TGTGCCAGCAGCTTGTCCCCCAAGTACTTC
NA | 15 | NA | TRBJ2-1 | TRBV11-2 | CASSLDRGAYNEQFF | TGTGCCAGCAGCTTAGACAGGGGGGCGTACAATGAGCAGTTCTTC
NA | 12 | NA | TRBJ2-7 | TRBV5-1 | CASSSDSSEQYF | TGCGCCAGCAGCTCAGACAGTTCCGAGCAGTACTTC
NA | 14 | TRBD1 | TRBJ2-5 | TRBV5-1 | CASNLQGRGETQYF | TGCGCCAGCAATTTACAGGGGAGAGGGGAGACCCAGTACTTC
once | 15 | TRBD1 | TRBJ1-2 | TRBV4-1 | CASSQDSDRGYGYTF | TGCGCCAGCAGCCAAGATTCAGACAGGGGCTATGGCTACACCTTC
NA | 14 | NA | TRBJ1-1 | TRBV13 | CASSLGGLATEAFF | TGTGCCAGCAGCTTGGGGGGTCTGGCCACTGAAGCTTTCTTT
NA | 16 | TRBD2 | TRBJ2-5 | TRBV11-1 | CASSFSGGAHQETQYF | TGTGCCAGCAGTTTTAGCGGGGGGGCTCACCAAGAGACCCAGTACTTC
NA | 15 | NA | TRBJ2-5 | TRBV5-1 | CASSIVQGPQETQYF | TGCGCCAGCAGTATCGTGCAGGGTCCCCAAGAGACCCAGTACTTC
few | 16 | NA | TRBJ1-1 | TRBV30 | CAWSVAGTKSRTEAFF | TGTGCCTGGAGTGTGGCGGGGACCAAGAGTAGGACTGAAGCTTTCTTT
NA | 13 | NA | TRBJ2-1 | TRBV5-1 | CASSTGWYNEQFF | TGCGCCAGCTCAACAGGATGGTACAATGAGCAGTTCTTC
NA | 16 | NA | TRBJ2-5 | TRBV6-6 | CASNLRMTTDQETQYF | TGTGCCAGCAACCTCAGGATGACAACCGACCAAGAGACCCAGTACTTC
NA | 15 | TRBD1 | TRBJ1-1 | TRBV7-3 | CASSLWDREDTEAFF | TGTGCCAGCAGCTTATGGGACAGGGAGGACACTGAAGCTTTCTTT
NA | 16 | NA | TRBJ1-5 | TRBV19 | CASSPWGGRSNQPQHF | TGTGCCAGTAGTCCCTGGGGGGGTAGGAGCAATCAGCCCCAGCATTTT
NA | 14 | NA | TRBJ2-2 | TRBV9 | CASSVVEDSGELFF | TGTGCCAGCAGCGTAGTAGAAGACAGCGGGGAGCTGTTTTTT
once | 13 | NA | TRBJ1-6 | TRBV30 | CAWNQGADVTLHF | TGTGCCTGGAATCAAGGGGCGGATGTCACCCTCCACTTT
NA | 14 | TRBD2 | TRBJ2-1 | TRBV6-5 | CASSYTGTSNEQFF | TGTGCCAGCAGTTACACCGGGACTAGCAATGAGCAGTTCTTC
NA | 15 | TRBD2 | TRBJ2-3 | TRBV11-2 | CASSDQRGKRDTQYF | TGTGCCAGCAGTGACCAGCGGGGGAAGAGGGATACGCAGTATTTT
NA | 15 | NA | TRBJ1-3 | TRBV6-5 | CASSSGTISGNTIYF | TGTGCCAGCAGTTCTGGGACAATCTCTGGAAACACCATATATTTT
NA | 12 | NA | TRBJ2-7 | TRBV6-1 | CASSGTDPGGYF | TGTGCCAGCAGTGGAACCGACCCCGGAGGGTACTTC
once | 16 | NA | TRBJ2-2 | TRBV25-1 | CASSEMGAGNTGELFF | TGTGCCAGCAGTGAGATGGGGGCGGGGAACACCGGGGAGCTGTTTTTT
NA | 16 | TRBD2 | TRBJ2-2 | TRBV6-6 | CASRGGTSLYTGELFF | TGTGCCAGCAGGGGCGGGACTAGCCTATATACCGGGGAGCTGTTTTTT
NA | 15 | TRBD1 | TRBJ2-3 | TRBV7-9 | CASSLGDRSTDTQYF | TGTGCCAGCAGCTTAGGGGACAGAAGCACAGATACGCAGTATTTT
NA | 13 | NA | TRBJ1-3 | TRBV10-3 | CAISENTRNTIYF | TGTGCCATCAGTGAGAACACCAGAAACACCATATATTTT
NA | 15 | NA | TRBJ1-2 | TRBV7-2 | CASSLSTRGNWGYTF | TGTGCCAGCAGCCTCTCGACCAGGGGTAATTGGGGCTACACCTTC
NA | 13 | NA | TRBJ1-2 | TRBV2 | CASSDGQGYGYTF | TGTGCCAGCAGTGACGGGCAGGGATATGGCTACACCTTC
few | 14 | NA | TRBJ1-6 | TRBV19 | CASSSWADNSPLHF | TGTGCCAGTAGTTCCTGGGCTGATAATTCACCCCTCCACTTT
NA | 14 | NA | TRBJ1-3 | TRBV21-1 | CASSKGDRGNTIYF | TGTGCCAGCAGCAAAGGGGACAGGGGGAACACCATATATTTT
NA | 14 | NA | TRBJ2-1 | TRBV21-1 | CAVLWHKSYNEQFF | TGTGCCGTCCTGTGGCATAAATCCTACAATGAGCAGTTCTTC
NA | 15 | TRBD2 | TRBJ2-3 | TRBV5-4 | CASSSLASSTDTQYF | TGTGCCAGCAGCTCACTAGCGAGTAGCACAGATACGCAGTATTTT